This T cell receptor beta chain was observed in a study of shared clonotypes between healthy human individuals. Study-wide findings and caveats: In a handful of donors, roughly 5.2% of naive CD4 clonotypes appeared in common.

Remarks on this clone: The antigen is unknown.

Profiled with immunoSEQ multiplex PCR; TCRdb holds only in-frame clones, not every one. Here the sample spans approximately 640,000 clones, about two thirds being singletons. The CDR3 extends over 14 amino acids. Germline V gene sequence: CDR1 LNHDA, CDR2 SQIVND (reference sequence). V lost 7 bases and J lost 1, with 12 bases in between. Recent vaccinations or acute infections were absent in the healthy HIV-negative adult donors. Source material: memory CD4+ T cells sorted from blood. Subset reported: CD45RA-negative fraction. This TCR was recovered from a woman younger than 45 in good health. This sequence joins TRBV19 and TRBJ2-3; D is possibly TRBD1 (6 bases). The CDR3 spells CASTEGVGTDTQYF. Written as DNA, the CDR3 is TGTGCCAGTACCGAGGGGGTTGGCACAGATACGCAGTATTTT.